These 16 T cell receptor beta chains share one sample of origin, sequenced in a study of regulatory T cells in long-lasting Graves disease. According to the study, TCR beta libraries were built with iRepertoire HTBI primers and CDR3-region Arm-PCR. Each CDR3 protein is one row after TCRdb ran MiXCR on the multiplex PCR reads. This sample has just over 600,000 distinct CDR3 sequences, with about 15% found just once. Time point here: newly diagnosed GD, antithyroid drugs for less than 3 months. Making the TCR library involved RNA that had been extracted from PBMCs. These data were also filed under a second study, of T cells in Graves' hyperthyroidism and ophthalmopathy.

This specimen consisted of peripheral blood mononuclear cells (PBMCs), obtained at new diagnosis, from a patient treated with antithyroid drugs. The origin of the receptors is a woman aged 30 to 39 with Graves disease.

This clonotype appeared many times. The CDR3 bases are TGTGCCACCAGCGCTTTGCCGGGACAGGGGAAAGCAGATACGCAGTATTTT. It translates to CATSALPGQGKADTQYF. The rearrangement uses TRBV24-1 and TRBJ2-3, with 10 bases identical to TRBD1. CDR3 length: 17 residues. Germline CDR1 and CDR2: KGHDR and SFDVKD. The ends lost 7 bases at V and 4 bases at J; junction bases unmatched: 13.

This clonotype was observed many times. The chain uses TRBV12-3 or TRBV12-4 and TRBJ1-2; TRBD1 might be the D (6 bases). Trimming pared 7 bases from V and 3 bases from J, leaving 12 bases between. The CDR3 contains 13 residues. The CDR3 protein is CASTHGGHYGYTF. CDR3 sequence (DNA): TGTGCCAGCACCCACGGGGGGCACTATGGCTACACCTTC.

This clonotype was counted at least ten times. The V gene is TRBV3-1, the J gene TRBJ2-3; a possible D gene is TRBD2 (5 bases). The germline V and J ends were trimmed by 4 bases and 0 bases, with 11 bases remaining between them. Germline values: CDR1 LGHDT, CDR2 YNNKEL (reference sequence). The length of the CDR3 is 15 residues. In DNA form, the CDR3 reads TGTGCCAGCAGCCCTGGACGGACTAGCACAGATACGCAGTATTTT. Residues: CASSPGRTSTDTQYF.

The genes are TRBV5-1 and TRBJ1-3; the match to TRBD1 covers 7 bases. Germline V gene sequence: CDR1 SGHRS, CDR2 YFSETQ. The CDR3 covers 16 residues. V lost 3 bases and J lost 0; bases outside the gene matches: 6. CDR3 residues: CASSWQGGGSGNTIYF. CDR3 coding DNA: TGCGCCAGCAGCTGGCAGGGGGGAGGCTCTGGAAACACCATATATTTT.

The chain employs TRBV7-2 and TRBJ2-7; 7 bases line up with TRBD2. In germline, CDR1 is SGHTA, CDR2 FQGNSA. J was trimmed by 4 bases and V by 5 bases; bases with no gene match: 8. The CDR3 has 14 residues. This CDR3 is CASSNGLVPYEQYF. The CDR3 DNA reads as TGTGCCAGCAGCAACGGACTAGTTCCATACGAGCAGTACTTC.

About this clonotype itself: A much bigger clone sits one base away, suggesting this may be a read error. The chain uses TRBV28 and TRBJ2-7; TRBD1 or TRBD2 may be the D gene (5 bases each). The CDR3 extends over 12 amino acids. Germline loops: CDR1 MDHEN, CDR2 SYDVKM. Trimming pared 6 bases from V and 6 bases from J, leaving 12 bases between. CDR3 protein: CASRGEMLEQYF. As DNA, the CDR3 is TGTGCCAGCAGGGGGGAGATGCTCGAGCAGTACTTC.

This sequence joins TRBV20-1 and TRBJ1-6; 7 nucleotides agree with TRBD1. Germline V gene lookup returns CDR1 DFQATT and CDR2 SNEGSKA (reference sequence). The CDR3 consists of 15 residues. V shed 5 bases and J 3 bases; nucleotides not matched to a gene: 7. CDR3 region: CSASDRTGYNSPLHF. The CDR3 DNA follows: TGCAGTGCTTCCGATCGGACAGGCTATAATTCACCCCTCCACTTT.

A word on this clonotype: A read error may be the cause here, since a much bigger clone is one base away. Without the conserved terminal phenylalanine or tryptophan, this CDR3 likely stems from a read error. V usage is TRBV5-5 and J usage is TRBJ2-3; D remains ambiguous. Germline V gene data show CDR1 as SGHKS and CDR2 as YYEKEE (reference sequence). Trimming pared 1 base from V and 1 base from J, leaving 10 bases between. The CDR3 length is 15 residues. CDR3 sequence (DNA): TGTGCCAGCAGCTTGCGTGCACTTCGCACAGATACGCAGTATTTA. This gives the protein CASSLRALRTDTQYL.

The table lists this clonotype with a few counts. The chain couples TRBV11-3 to TRBJ1-5; 11 bases are a match to TRBD1. This CDR3 comprises 17 residues. CDR1 and CDR2 from the germline V gene are SGHNT and YENEEA. V trimming: 10 bases; J trimming: 0 bases; junction bases outside the gene matches: 11. In DNA form, the CDR3 reads TGTGCCATTCACGGACAGGGGGCTTTCTATAGCAATCAGCCCCAGCATTTT. Translating gives CAIHGQGAFYSNQPQHF.

This clonotype was recorded a few times. The rearrangement links TRBV3-1 to TRBJ2-4; either TRBD1 or TRBD2 may fit D (5 bases each). The closer fit of TRBJ2-7 to the DNA end suggests the J call may be wrong. This CDR3 is 14 amino acids long. Germline-derived CDR1 and CDR2 are LGHDT and YNNKEL (reference sequence). CDR3 bases: TGTGCCAGCAGCCCCGGACTGGGGGCCTACGAGCAGTACTTC. Translating it yields CASSPGLGAYEQYF.

This clonotype appeared many times. The rearrangement joins TRBV5-1 to TRBJ2-7, with D tentatively TRBD2 (5 bases). Per the germline V gene, CDR1 is SGHRS and CDR2 is YFSETQ. V dropped 0 bases and J dropped 0 bases, with 10 bases sitting between them. The length of the CDR3 is 15 residues. The CDR3 sequence: CASSLGTGGSYEQYF. CDR3 DNA sequence: TGCGCCAGCAGCTTGGGGACTGGAGGCTCCTACGAGCAGTACTTC. The whole variable domain, filled in from reference TRBV5-1 and TRBJ2-7, reads KAGVTQTPRYLIKTRGQQVTLSCSPISGHRSVSWYQQTPGQGLQFLFEYFSETQRNKGNFPGRFSGRQFSNSRSEMNVSTLELGDSALYLCASSLGTGGSYEQYFGPGTRLTVT.

This clonotype was counted ten times or more. The gene calls are TRBV5-1 and TRBJ1-5; 10 positions match TRBD1. J lost 5 bases, V lost 4 bases, and 3 bases had no gene match. The CDR3 totals 14 residues. CDR1 is SGHRS and CDR2 is YFSETQ in the germline V gene. The CDR3 sequence: CASSPGTGDQPQHF. CDR3 in DNA: TGCGCCAGCAGCCCCGGGACAGGGGATCAGCCCCAGCATTTT. Full variable domain (missing parts from reference TRBV5-1 and TRBJ1-5): KAGVTQTPRYLIKTRGQQVTLSCSPISGHRSVSWYQQTPGQGLQFLFEYFSETQRNKGNFPGRFSGRQFSNSRSEMNVSTLELGDSALYLCASSPGTGDQPQHFGDGTRLSIL.

This clonotype showed up just a few times. The chain has TRBV20-1 and TRBJ2-1; the match to TRBD2 covers 10 bases. The V gene's germline CDR1 is DFQATT and CDR2 SNEGSKA (reference sequence). With V trimmed by 0 bases and J by 15 bases, 14 bases remained unmatched. CDR3 length: 15 residues. CDR3 sequence reads: CSARDSQREGKELFF. The CDR3 coding sequence is TGCAGTGCTAGAGATAGTCAGCGGGAGGGCAAGGAGTTGTTCTTC.

This clonotype was counted at least ten times. This chain connects TRBV7-8 to TRBJ1-1, with D hard to call. Trimming took off 7 bases at V and 0 bases at J, with 9 bases between the two ends. CDR3 length: 13 amino acids. CDR1 SGHVS and CDR2 FQNEAQ come from the germline V gene. As DNA, the CDR3 is TGTGCCAGCACCTCGTTTGTGAACACTGAAGCTTTCTTT. Its protein product is CASTSFVNTEAFF. Using reference TRBV7-8 and TRBJ1-1 for the parts outside the CDR3, the full variable domain is GAGVSQSPRYKVAKRGQDVALRCDPISGHVSLFWYQQALGQGPEFLTYFQNEAQLDKSGLPSDRFFAERPEGSVSTLKIQRTQQEDSAVYLCASTSFVNTEAFFGQGTRLTVV.

This clonotype was seen at least ten times. The chain couples TRBV7-2 to TRBJ2-3; a possible D gene is TRBD2 (6 bases). V was shortened by 1 base and J by 4 bases, with 12 bases between the two germline ends. The germline gives CDR1 SGHTA, CDR2 FQGNSA. This CDR3 has 15 amino acids. In DNA, the CDR3 is TGTGCCAGCAGCTTAGGCCCGGGGAGGTCAGATACGCAGTATTTT. This encodes CASSLGPGRSDTQYF. Full variable domain (rest looked up from reference TRBV7-2 and TRBJ2-3): GAGVSQSPSNKVTEKGKDVELRCDPISGHTALYWYRQSLGQGLEFLIYFQGNSAPDKSGLPSDRFSAERTGGSVSTLTIQRTQQEDSAVYLCASSLGPGRSDTQYFGPGTRLTVL.

This clonotype was detected a few times. One junction end disagrees with the germline gene, perhaps due to a read error. CDR3 in DNA: TGCAGCGTTGACAACGGCGGGCAGGTCAAGAACTTC. It encodes CSVDNGGQVKNF. The rearrangement joins TRBV29-1 to TRBJ1-2; D unclear. The length of the CDR3 is 12 residues. From germline, CDR1 is SQVTM and CDR2 ANQGSEA.